Below, one TCR beta chain is given with its context. The sample belongs to a study of beta chain features in type 1 diabetes. CD4+ cells of the naive, central memory, regulatory and stem cell-like memory types were sorted via CD45RO/CCR7/CD25/CD127/CD95/CD27. Isolated RNA was reverse transcribed in full, so expressed TCRB transcripts were sequenced. TCRdb's table, derived via immunoSEQ multiplex PCR, lists solely in-frame clones and lacks some. The sample records roughly 240,000 clones, roughly two thirds being singletons. This CDR3 spans 15 amino acids. Losses at the gene ends were 3 bases for V and 7 bases for J; bases not matched to a gene: 9. Germline CDR1 and CDR2: GTSNPN and SVGIG (reference sequence).

The V call is TRBV30, the J call TRBJ2-1, with 10 nucleotides matching TRBD2. Sequencing used naive CD4+ T cells from blood. The TCR was taken from a man aged 25 to 45 in good health. The CDR3 sequence: CAWRVTSGTANEQFF. CDR3 coding DNA: TGTGCCTGGAGAGTCACTAGCGGGACGGCAAATGAGCAGTTCTTC.